This T cell receptor (beta chain) was retrieved from a study of cytomegalovirus exposure and HLA in healthy donors (dated by TCRdb to the late 2010s). Describing the broader study: An earlier analysis of 587 of the donors reported about 260 Gb of sequence data and about 120 million unique TCR beta sequences obtained from about 180 million T cells. Genome-wide SNP genotypes for about 60% of the roughly 700 donors were used in a later genetic analysis, which treated that subset as a discovery cohort. The genetic ancestry cluster associated with self-reported Caucasian donors included about 84% of the 300 to 450 genotyped donors. To predict cytomegalovirus infection status, the study brought together high-throughput TCR immunosequencing, statistical association of individual TCRs with disease status, and machine learning. In addition to the first cohort of hundreds of subjects, a separate validation cohort of 130 or so different subjects was used. To decide whether each TCR beta V gene segment behaved as functional or pseudogenic, an earlier analysis of nearly 600 of the donors relied on high-throughput TCR beta sequencing. The later analysis used no new phenotypic data to find candidate immune exposures, relying instead on TCR beta sequences and their occurrence across donors. Typing coverage differed by locus: A, B, C, DRB1 and DQB1 were typed in about 629-640 donors, DQA1 in 522, DPA1 in 600 to 610, and DPB1 in around 490. HLA typing included class I and class II loci at four-digit resolution. The aim of the study was to test whether cataloging public T cell receptors could identify signatures of past pathogen exposure. All discovery cohort repertoires had been generated on a single sequencing platform. Donor age, sex, ethnicity and CMV serostatus were collected together with the repertoire data. An early release covering about 600 HLA-typed donors comprised roughly 300 gigabases of sequencing data and around 80 million unique TCR sequences. Among a few hundred genotyped donors of the cohort, an average of around 240,000 unique TCR beta nucleotide sequences were sequenced per donor, around a sixth of them non-productive. A later analysis re-examined previously published TCR beta repertoires from around 670 donors and added high-resolution HLA genotyping to investigate patterns of TCR occurrence. Four to six DR-DQ haplotypes were handled as single units for association and clustering, since linkage in the cohort was strong. The study profiled the T cell repertoires of around 700 subjects by immunosequencing and related them to cytomegalovirus serostatus. Results and caveats for the whole study, not just this receptor: At a false discovery rate of 0.05, a later analysis linked about 16,000 TCR beta sequences to specific HLA alleles. Compared with equally common non-associated chains, HLA-associated TCR beta chains in a later analysis were more clonally expanded and had lower generation probabilities. While some public TCRs were present in many individuals, most TCR sequences turned up only very rarely across donors. Broadly in line with IMGT annotations, most TCR beta V segments showed up in productive rearrangements about 90% or about 30% of the time in an earlier analysis of 450 to 750 of the donors. A cluster of highly shared sequence variants was judged likely to represent a technical artifact of the sequencing pipeline. When HLA alleles, especially DR and DQ, strongly co-occurred, attributing TCR associations to individual alleles was difficult. The earlier analysis of 587 of the donors excluded roughly 16 rarely observed V segments, including chromosome 9 orphons, because counts were too low. Because the 87-base-pair reads could not distinguish some IMGT-functional V segments, including TRBV6-2 and TRBV6-3, those segments were excluded. According to a later analysis, parvovirus B19, influenza, CMV and Epstein-Barr virus appeared linked to several top co-occurrence clusters. Cytomegalovirus status was reported to be diagnosed by the classifier with high specificity and sensitivity in both the original and validation cohorts. In this cohort, only TCR beta chains were sequenced, and detectable features were limited by the absence of alpha or paired-chain data. Linkage disequilibrium might explain the correlated functional status among segregating V segments, but an unknown experimental factor could not be ruled out. The presence/absence analyses assumed that sequencing depth was roughly uniform across donors, and that assumption may not be true. For the cohort, immune exposure information was limited to CMV serostatus. A few of the identified cytomegalovirus-associated TCR beta chains were confirmed in vitro to be specific for cytomegalovirus antigens. The study gave a list of some 150 TCR beta chains associated with cytomegalovirus. Most CMV-associated TCR beta chains appeared to be HLA-restricted in a later analysis, and the HLA associations seemed to be driven largely by CMV exposure. A further reported finding was that TCR beta sequences accurately predicted the HLA-A and HLA-B alleles for most subjects in the first cohort. In a later genetic analysis, a missense DCLRE1C variant was associated with V-gene and J-gene trimming of TCR beta chains, and the association was replicated in an independent cohort. The authors suggested that the approach could potentially be extended to other disease states and immunological phenotypes. A later analysis found that TCR association rates varied across HLA loci, with DRB1 alleles showing the most associated TCRs and HLA-C alleles the fewest. In a later genetic analysis, fewer N-insertions in productive TCRs were reported among donors in an Asian-associated ancestry cluster than the 666-donor mean. Because HLA typing was missing for some donors at each locus, association tests included only the typed subset.

As for this clone: The clone's antigen remains unknown. No clone much larger than this one lies a single base away; base qualities are absent.

The cohort was made up of 500 to 850 healthy bone marrow donors. At the time of sampling, all cohort members were nominally healthy, though unrecorded immune exposures were likely present. The donor was CMV seronegative and belonged to the group of over 300 seronegative cohort members. A peripheral blood sample was collected from each donor, and TCR beta sequencing was performed on peripheral blood mononuclear cells. Genomic DNA extraction from the blood cell samples was performed with the Qiagen DNeasy Blood Extraction Kit. The library was generated by the immunoSEQ multiplex PCR assay. For the multiplex PCR, a mixture combining 60 forward primers for TCR Vbeta segments and 13 reverse primers for TCR Jbeta segments was used. The CDR3 region of rearranged TCR beta genes was amplified from genomic DNA with a multiplex PCR assay. The Illumina HiSeq System was used to sequence the amplified TCR beta libraries as 87-base-pair reads. The authors' pipeline ran thus. In a later analysis, roughly 80 million unique TCR beta chains were counted across the approximately 640 repertoires, and roughly 11 million of these chains were shared by at least two donors. A nearest-neighbor algorithm error-corrected the raw reads and collapsed the reads into unique sequences, merging closely related sequences to remove PCR and sequencing errors. Alignment of CDR3 sequences to IMGT reference sequences was used to assign V, D and J gene segments. Each retained sequence needed at least a six-nucleotide match to both a V gene segment and a J gene segment. Rearrangements were called productive when the CDR3 lacked stop codons and stayed in frame with V and J; all others were non-productive. CDR3 was defined according to IMGT convention as the region running from the second conserved V-encoded cysteine to the conserved J-encoded phenylalanine. Sequences without an unambiguous match to a single V gene segment were excluded from the earlier analysis of about 600 of the donors. An earlier analysis of several hundred of the donors classified V segments as functional when productive rearrangements were above 56.7% and as segregating when the standard deviation between donors was above 5%. A statistical classification framework was built for diagnosing cytomegalovirus status from the catalog of TCR beta chain sequences. In a later analysis, TCR nucleotide sequences were compared against IMGT/GENE-DB human TR gene sequences so that V and J genes could be assigned. A later analysis assigned CDR3 sequences and most-parsimonious VDJ recombination scenarios with the TCRdist pipeline. In a later analysis, each TCR beta chain was defined by its CDR3 amino acid sequence together with its V-gene family, and reads lacking a unique V-gene family were excluded. To address suspected cross-contamination and a sequencing artifact, a later analysis removed several hundred highly shared, low-generation-probability nucleotide sequences. In a later analysis, a clonal expansion index was calculated for each public chain from normalized within-repertoire ranks of inferred template counts. In a later analysis, generation probabilities were computed using a VDJ recombination model fitted to out-of-frame rearrangements, and the results were checked against IGoR. A later analysis scored TCR-TCR, TCR-HLA and TCR-CMV co-occurrence with hypergeometric tests, applying a repertoire-size bias correction to TCR pairs. False discovery rates were estimated in a later analysis by permuting HLA or CMV assignments 20 times. In a later analysis, co-occurring TCRs were grouped with DBSCAN, and TCRdist sequence similarity was added when clustering was performed within HLA-allele-positive subsets. Repertoires with fewer than 30,000 or more than 120,000 public chains were left out of co-occurrence clustering, as were several repertoires with anomalous nucleotide sharing. The clones in this table, taken by TCRdb from immuneACCESS, are in-frame only. Not every clone is retained; where verified, under half of the shortfall comes from an unresolved V gene, and the cause of the rest is unknown. That table is the source of V, J and clone size, and D and trimming were worked out from the DNA. In this sample the table shows 90,000 to 120,000 clones, around 76% of which occur a single time. The ten largest account for approximately 2% of the sample.

CDR1 and CDR2 (KGHSY, FQNENV) derive from the germline V gene. At the junction V is shortened by 2 bases and J by 2 bases, with 13 bases in between. Spanning cysteine to phenylalanine, the CDR3 consists of 15 amino acids. The sequence is cut down to CDR3 DNA, 45 bases in frame from base 1. Sequenced input: PBMCs. In this chain, TRBV16 is recombined with TRBJ2-7; possibly the D gene is TRBD2, per 7 matching bases. The TCR originated in a man aged 18 to 35 in good health and CMV-seronegative. For the CDR3, the sequence is CASSQGGGATYEQYF. The nucleotides read TGTGCCAGCAGCCAAGGAGGGGGGGCTACCTACGAGCAGTACTTC.